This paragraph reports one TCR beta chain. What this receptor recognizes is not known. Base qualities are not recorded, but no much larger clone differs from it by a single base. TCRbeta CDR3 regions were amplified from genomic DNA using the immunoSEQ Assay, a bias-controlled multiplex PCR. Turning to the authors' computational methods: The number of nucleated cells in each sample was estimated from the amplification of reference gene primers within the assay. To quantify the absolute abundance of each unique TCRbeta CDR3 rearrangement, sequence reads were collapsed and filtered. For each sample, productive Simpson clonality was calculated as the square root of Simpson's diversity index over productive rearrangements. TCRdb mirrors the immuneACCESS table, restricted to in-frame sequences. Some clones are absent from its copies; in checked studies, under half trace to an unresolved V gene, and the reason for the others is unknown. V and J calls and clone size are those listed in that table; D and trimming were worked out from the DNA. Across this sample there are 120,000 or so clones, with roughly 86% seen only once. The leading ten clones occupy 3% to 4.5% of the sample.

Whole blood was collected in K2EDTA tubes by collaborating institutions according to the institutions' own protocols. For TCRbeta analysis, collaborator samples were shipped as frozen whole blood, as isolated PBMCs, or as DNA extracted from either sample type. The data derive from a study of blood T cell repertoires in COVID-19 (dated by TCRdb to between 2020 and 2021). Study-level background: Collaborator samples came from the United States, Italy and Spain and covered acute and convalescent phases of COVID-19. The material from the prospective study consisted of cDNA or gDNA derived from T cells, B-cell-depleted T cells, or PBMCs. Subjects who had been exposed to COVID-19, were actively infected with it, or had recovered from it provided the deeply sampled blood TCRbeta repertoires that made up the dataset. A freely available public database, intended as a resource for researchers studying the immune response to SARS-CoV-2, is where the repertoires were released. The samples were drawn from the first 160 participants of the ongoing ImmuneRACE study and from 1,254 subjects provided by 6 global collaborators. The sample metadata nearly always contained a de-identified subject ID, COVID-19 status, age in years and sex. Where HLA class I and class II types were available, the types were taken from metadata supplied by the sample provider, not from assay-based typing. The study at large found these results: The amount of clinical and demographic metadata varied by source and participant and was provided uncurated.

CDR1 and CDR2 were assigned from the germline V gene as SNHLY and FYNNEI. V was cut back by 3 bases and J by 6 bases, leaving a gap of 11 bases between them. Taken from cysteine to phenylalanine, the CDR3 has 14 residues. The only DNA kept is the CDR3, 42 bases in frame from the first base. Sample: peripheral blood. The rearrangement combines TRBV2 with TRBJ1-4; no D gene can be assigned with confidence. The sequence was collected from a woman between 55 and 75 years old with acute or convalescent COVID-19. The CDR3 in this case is CASSEEFGHEKLFF. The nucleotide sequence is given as TGTGCCAGCAGTGAGGAGTTTGGCCATGAAAAACTGTTTTTT.